The 21 T cell receptor beta chains in this list originate from one sample, sequenced in a study of identical twins. TCRdb recomputed calls from the 5' RACE reads with MiXCR, one row per CDR3 protein. The sample yields 350,000 to 400,000 distinct CDR3 sequences, approximately 10% seen once. Sequencing used naive T cells sorted from blood. Receptor source: a woman in her forties or fifties in good health.

This chain connects TRBV2 to TRBJ1-5; 7 bases match TRBD1. The V gene end was trimmed by 7 bases and the J gene end by 4 bases; junction bases not matched to a gene: 4. There are 13 residues in the CDR3. Germline V gene lookup returns CDR1 SNHLY and CDR2 FYNNEI. The CDR3 reads CASTSDRNQPQHF. In DNA, the CDR3 is TGTGCCAGCACCTCGGACAGGAATCAGCCCCAGCATTTT.

The CDR3 is CATSDLRGEQYF. CDR3 nucleotides: TGTGCCACCAGTGATTTGCGCGGGGAGCAGTACTTC. V and J are TRBV24-1 and TRBJ2-7; D might be TRBD2 (5 bases). The CDR3 length is 12 residues. Looked up from germline, CDR1 is KGHDR and CDR2 is SFDVKD. Trimming left V 0 bases short and J 7 bases short, with 6 bases between.

This CDR3 is CASSLLVGLAAYNEQFF. The DNA of the CDR3 is TGCGCCAGCAGCTTACTTGTGGGACTAGCGGCCTACAATGAGCAGTTCTTC. The gene calls are TRBV5-1 and TRBJ2-1, with 11 bases lining up with TRBD2. V lost 2 bases, J lost 2 bases, and 6 bases stayed unmatched. Germline assignment: CDR1 SGHRS and CDR2 YFSETQ. The CDR3 runs 17 residues.

This chain links TRBV11-2 with TRBJ2-7, with 7 nucleotides matching TRBD1. This CDR3 comprises 14 residues. The ends lost 5 bases at V and 2 bases at J; junction bases unmatched: 6. Germline CDR1 SGHAT, CDR2 FQNNGV. The CDR3 region is CASSKDRATYEQYV. The DNA for the CDR3 is TGTGCCAGCAGCAAAGACAGGGCAACCTACGAGCAGTACGTC.

This clonotype was counted a few times. The chain recombines TRBV28 with TRBJ2-3; D call uncertain. Germline lookup yields CDR1 MDHEN and CDR2 SYDVKM. The CDR3 is 14 residues long. The ends were cut back, 5 bases at V and 2 bases at J, with 11 bases in the middle. CDR3 sequence: CASSLPLATDTQYF. The CDR3 DNA reads TGTGCCAGCAGTCTACCTCTCGCCACAGATACGCAGTATTTT.

Many counts were recorded for this clonotype. The V and J genes are TRBV10-3 and TRBJ2-3, with 13 bases aligning to TRBD2. Germline V lookup: CDR1 ENHRY, CDR2 SYGVKD. The junction had 18 bases not matched to a gene; V was cut back by 6 bases and J by 6 bases. The CDR3 contains 19 residues. This CDR3 is CAISLLGTSGANAFDTQYF. The DNA for the CDR3 is TGTGCCATCAGCCTCCTTGGGACTAGCGGGGCCAACGCATTTGATACGCAGTATTTT.

This clonotype showed up just a few times. The J gene is TRBJ2-2, the V gene TRBV9; no firm D call. The CDR3 loop spans 15 amino acids. Germline V gene lookup returns CDR1 SGDLS and CDR2 YYNGEE. Trimming took 0 bases from V and 1 from J, leaving 7 bases between them. This CDR3 reads CASSVEAKNTGELFF. The CDR3, as DNA: TGTGCCAGCAGCGTAGAGGCGAAGAACACCGGGGAGCTGTTTTTT.

Many counts were recorded for this clonotype. The chain carries TRBV20-1 and TRBJ2-7, with 11 bases fitting TRBD1. J gave up 6 bases and V 7 bases, and 5 bases lay outside the gene matches. Germline V CDR1 and CDR2: DFQATT, SNEGSKA (reference sequence). The length of the CDR3 is 12 residues. Written as DNA, the CDR3 is TGCAGTGGCGGACAGGGGGCGATCGAGCAGTACTTC. Translated: CSGGQGAIEQYF.

This clonotype was picked up a small number of times. The genes are TRBV10-1 and TRBJ2-1; tentative D call: TRBD2 (5 bases). Germline V gives CDR1 WNHNN, CDR2 SYGVQD (reference sequence). The CDR3 extends over 12 amino acids. Trimming pared 10 bases from V and 3 bases from J, leaving 10 bases between. The CDR3 DNA is TGCGCCACCGCCCGGGACTACAATGAGCAGTTCTTC. Its protein product is CATARDYNEQFF.

This clonotype has just a few counts. The chain joins TRBV24-1 to TRBJ2-1, with D perhaps matching TRBD2 (5 bases). From germline, CDR1 is KGHDR and CDR2 SFDVKD. The CDR3 is made up of 13 amino acids. Trimming left V 0 bases short and J 9 bases short, with 8 bases between. The CDR3 is CATSDLWESEQFF. CDR3 bases: TGTGCCACCAGTGATTTGTGGGAGAGTGAGCAGTTCTTC.

This clonotype was seen at least ten times. The chain employs TRBV12-3 or TRBV12-4 and TRBJ1-2; D is uncertain. The CDR3 is made up of 12 amino acids. The V end lost 2 bases, the J end lost 3 bases, and 4 bases lay between the germline ends. CDR3 bases: TGTGCCAGCAGTTTATGGGACTATGGCTACACCTTC. Translation: CASSLWDYGYTF.

This clonotype came up a few times. The chain uses TRBV5-1 and TRBJ2-5; perhaps D is TRBD1 or TRBD2 (5 bases each). Germline V gene data show CDR1 as SGHRS and CDR2 as YFSETQ. Trimming removed 0 bases from V and 10 bases from J, with 16 bases in between. This CDR3 contains 14 residues. For the CDR3, the DNA is TGCGCCAGCAGCTTGGAGGCTGGGACGTTGATCCAGTACTTC. This encodes CASSLEAGTLIQYF.

This clonotype has a handful of counts. The chain uses TRBV7-2 and TRBJ2-3; TRBD2 matches 7 bases. Germline V gives CDR1 SGHTA, CDR2 FQGNSA. This CDR3 comprises 14 residues. Trimming removed 1 base from V and 8 bases from J; junction bases left unmatched: 6. The CDR3 loop is CASSLDRTSATQYF. The CDR3 coding sequence is TGTGCCAGCAGCTTAGACAGAACTAGCGCTACGCAGTATTTT.

This clonotype occurred many times. This chain uses TRBV3-1 with TRBJ2-3; D is perhaps TRBD1 (5 bases). In germline, CDR1 is LGHDT, CDR2 YNNKEL (reference sequence). The CDR3 length is 16 residues. The ends were cut back, 4 bases at V and 0 bases at J, with 14 bases in the middle. This chain's CDR3 is CASSPRAAVSTDTQYF. The CDR3 nucleotides are TGTGCCAGCAGCCCCAGGGCAGCTGTGAGCACAGATACGCAGTATTTT.

V and J are TRBV7-9 and TRBJ1-2; 7 bases are shared with TRBD1. The V and J ends lost 5 bases and 6 bases, in that order; junction bases with no gene match: 6. The CDR3 length is 13 residues. The V gene's germline CDR1 is SEHNR and CDR2 FQNEAQ (reference sequence). The CDR3 nucleotides read TGTGCCAGCAGCCACTACAGGGGAGATGGCTACACCTTC. It specifies CASSHYRGDGYTF. The full variable domain, with the rest looked up from reference TRBV7-9 and TRBJ1-2, is DTGVSQNPRHKITKRGQNVTFRCDPISEHNRLYWYRQTLGQGPEFLTYFQNEAQLEKSRLLSDRFSAERPKGSFSTLEIQRTEQGDSAMYLCASSHYRGDGYTFGSGTRLTVV.

This clonotype occurred many times. The chain has TRBV29-1 and TRBJ2-5; 7 nucleotides agree with TRBD1. This CDR3 is 16 amino acids long. V trimming: 6 bases; J trimming: 2 bases; junction bases outside the gene matches: 15. The V gene's germline CDR1 is SQVTM and CDR2 ANQGSEA. The CDR3 is CSVEFPPGTEQETQYF. CDR3 in DNA: TGCAGCGTCGAATTTCCCCCAGGGACAGAGCAAGAGACCCAGTACTTC. Full variable domain (rest looked up from reference TRBV29-1 and TRBJ2-5): SAVISQKPSRDICQRGTSLTIQCQVDSQVTMMFWYRQQPGQSLTLIATANQGSEATYESGFVIDKFPISRPNLTFSTLTVSNMSPEDSSIYLCSVEFPPGTEQETQYFGPGTRLLVL.

In its sample, this clonotype was seen a few times. V and J are TRBV7-8 and TRBJ2-1; TRBD2 agrees at 12 bases. Unmatched junction bases numbered 9, after V lost 5 bases and J lost 10 bases. Germline V gene lookup returns CDR1 SGHVS and CDR2 FQNEAQ. CDR3 length: 15 residues. The CDR3 sequence is CASSTRLAGETEQFF. CDR3 in DNA: TGTGCCAGCAGCACCCGACTAGCGGGAGAAACGGAGCAGTTCTTC.

This clonotype was observed at least ten times. V usage is TRBV3-1 and J usage is TRBJ2-1; 7 nucleotides line up with TRBD1. V dropped 2 bases and J dropped 9; count of bases not matched to a gene: 7. The CDR3 contains 14 residues. CDR1 is LGHDT and CDR2 is YNNKEL in the germline V gene (reference sequence). CDR3 loop: CASSQPGQLTEQFF. The CDR3 DNA follows: TGTGCCAGCAGCCAACCGGGACAGCTTACTGAGCAGTTCTTC.

The rearrangement links TRBV3-1 to TRBJ2-1, with TRBD2 as a possible D gene (6 bases). Trimming stripped 1 base from V and 9 bases from J, with 7 bases between. CDR1 and CDR2 (germline): LGHDT, YNNKEL (reference sequence). This CDR3 has 12 residues. The CDR3 here is CASSQGDSEQFF. The CDR3 DNA follows: TGTGCCAGCAGCCAAGGGGACTCTGAGCAGTTCTTC.

This clonotype was detected a few times. The genes are TRBV15 and TRBJ2-1; 11 bases map to TRBD2. The CDR3 is 17 amino acids. J lost 3 bases, V lost 0 bases, and 4 bases had no gene match. CDR1 and CDR2 from the germline V gene are LNHNV and YYDKDF (reference sequence). This chain's CDR3 is CATSRELAGVGYNEQFF. Written as DNA, the CDR3 is TGTGCCACCAGCAGAGAACTAGCGGGAGTGGGCTACAATGAGCAGTTCTTC.

This chain connects TRBV5-5 to TRBJ2-1; 11 nucleotides agree with TRBD2. CDR3 size: 18 residues. CDR1 is SGHKS, CDR2 YYEKEE, per germline (reference sequence). V was pared by 6 bases and J by 4 bases, with 15 bases of the junction left unmatched. The CDR3: CASIPGRPSGRTYNEQFF. For the CDR3, the DNA is TGTGCCAGCATCCCGGGGAGGCCTAGCGGGAGGACATACAATGAGCAGTTCTTC.